The 2 T cell receptor beta chains below come from one sample, sequenced in a study of T cell changes during pregnancy in multiple sclerosis. The assay was immunoSEQ multiplex PCR, and TCRdb's table has in-frame clones only and misses some. The repertoire includes approximately 51,000 clones, 80% to 95% of them detected once, and 0.5% to 0.6% sits in the top ten. The sequencing here drew on CD4+ T cells from peripheral blood mononuclear cells, taken after pregnancy. These receptors were collected from a female donor with multiple sclerosis, enrolled in a pregnancy study.

Remarks on this clone: One end of the junction varies from germline; a read error may be responsible. V is TRBV7-7 and J is TRBJ2-5; 7 bases map to TRBD1. Germline V lookup: CDR1 SSHAT, CDR2 FNYEAQ (reference sequence). The CDR3 is made up of 13 amino acids. The CDR3 sequence: CASSPVDRKTQYF. CDR3 sequence (DNA): TGTGCTAGCAGCCCCGTGGACAGGAAGACCCAGTACTTC. Looking up the rest from reference TRBV7-7 and TRBJ2-5 gives the full variable domain: GAGVSQSPRYKVTKRGQDVTLRCDPISSHATLYWYQQALGQGPEFLTYFNYEAQPDKSGLPSDRFSAERPEGSISTLTIQRTEQRDSAMYRCASSPVDRKTQYFGPGTRLLVL.

J is TRBJ1-1 and V is TRBV9; a weak D match, TRBD1 (6 bases). The CDR3 extends over 13 amino acids. V lost 5 bases to trimming and J lost 3 bases, with 11 bases between them. Germline V gene lookup returns CDR1 SGDLS and CDR2 YYNGEE. CDR3 sequence reads: CASRGGRDTEAFF. DNA for the CDR3: TGTGCCAGCAGAGGGGGACGGGACACTGAAGCTTTCTTT.